Each of the 25 T cell receptor beta chains below was sequenced from the same sample in a study of T cell clusters in autoimmune cytopenias. Multiplex touch-down PCR amplified TRB using TRB-A and TRB-B pools in one tube. From the multiplex PCR reads, TCRdb lists one entry per CDR3 protein and no DNA. The sample table sets out about 8,100 distinct CDR3 sequences. TRB was amplified from about 250 ng of peripheral blood genomic DNA per sample. Sequenced input: peripheral blood. These receptors originate from a human donor with an autoimmune cytopenia or autoimmune hepatitis (not recorded which).

This clonotype is classed as medium-sized by frequency. The chain employs TRBV27 and TRBJ2-3. Germline V gene sequence: CDR1 MNHEY, CDR2 SMNVEV (reference sequence). The CDR3 length is 14 residues. CDR3 in amino acids: CASSNSWGGDTQYF.

The rearrangement links TRBV7-9 to TRBJ1-1; the D gene TCRdb calls, TRBD1, cannot be checked with no DNA. The V gene's germline CDR1 is SEHNR and CDR2 FQNEAQ (reference sequence). The CDR3 has 20 amino acids. CDR3 protein: CASSYRELYRGTLMNTEAFF.

This chain links TRBV20-1 with TRBJ1-5; the TCRdb call, TRBD1, lacks DNA for checking. This CDR3 contains 15 residues. The germline gives CDR1 DFQATT, CDR2 SNEGSKA (reference sequence). The CDR3 protein is CSAKLGQGGGQPQHF.

The rearrangement joins TRBV12-3 or TRBV12-4 to TRBJ2-1; as DNA is missing, the TRBD1 call by TCRdb cannot be tested. CDR3 length equals 13 residues. The CDR3 reads CASSPRRDNEQFF.

The chain joins TRBV20-1 to TRBJ1-6. The germline V gene has CDR1 DFQATT and CDR2 SNEGSKA (reference sequence). The CDR3 is 12 residues long. CDR3 residues: CSARDRYSPLHF.

The chain has TRBV30 and TRBJ1-1. The V gene's germline CDR1 is GTSNPN and CDR2 SVGIG (reference sequence). This CDR3 region has 14 residues. CDR3 residues: CAWSVQGLNTEAFF.

This chain connects TRBV18 to TRBJ2-3. CDR1 is KGHSH and CDR2 is LQKENI in the germline V gene. The CDR3 extends over 18 amino acids. The CDR3 reads CASSPAVTDNLHTDTQYF. The full variable domain, in which reference TRBV18 and TRBJ2-3 provide the parts outside the CDR3, is NAGVMQNPRHLVRRRGQEARLRCSPMKGHSHVYWYRQLPEEGLKFMVYLQKENIIDESGMPKERFSAEFPKEGPSILRIQQVVRGDSAAYFCASSPAVTDNLHTDTQYFGPGTRLTVL.

This clonotype registers medium-sized by frequency. The rearrangement uses TRBV27 and TRBJ2-1; no DNA is available, so the TRBD1 call from TCRdb remains unchecked. Germline V gene lookup returns CDR1 MNHEY and CDR2 SMNVEV (reference sequence). This CDR3 spans 17 amino acids. The CDR3 protein is CASSSRRGGGSYNEQFF.

The rearrangement uses TRBV7-9 and TRBJ2-7; TCRdb proposes TRBD1, but this gene call is untestable without DNA. CDR3 size: 11 residues. CDR1 is SEHNR, CDR2 FQNEAQ, per germline (reference sequence). The CDR3 region is CASSLGQEQYF. Drawing the rest from reference TRBV7-9 and TRBJ2-7, the complete variable domain is DTGVSQNPRHKITKRGQNVTFRCDPISEHNRLYWYRQTLGQGPEFLTYFQNEAQLEKSRLLSDRFSAERPKGSFSTLEIQRTEQGDSAMYLCASSLGQEQYFGPGTRLTVT.

The chain has TRBV18 and TRBJ1-4. The CDR3 contains 14 residues. Germline V lookup: CDR1 KGHSH, CDR2 LQKENI. The CDR3 here is CASSPIGTSEKLFF.

The chain couples TRBV12-3 or TRBV12-4 to TRBJ1-3. The CDR3 covers 14 residues. CDR3 residues: CASSLVISGNTIYF.

The rearrangement joins TRBV13 to TRBJ1-1; lacking DNA, the TRBD1 call made by TCRdb goes unchecked. Germline V gene data show CDR1 as PRHDT and CDR2 as FYEKMQ (reference sequence). The CDR3 totals 15 residues. The CDR3 here is CASSQGDRPNTEAFF.

This clonotype counts as medium-sized by frequency. The chain combines TRBV6-5 with TRBJ2-5. The CDR3 length is 13 residues. The germline CDR1 and CDR2 sequences are MNHEY and SVGAGI. The CDR3 loop is CASSRRGSETQYF.

This clonotype registers medium-sized by frequency. The chain carries TRBV7-6 and TRBJ2-2. The CDR3 contains 13 residues. CDR1 is SGHVS and CDR2 is FNYEAQ in the germline V gene. The CDR3 sequence is CASSRRNPGELFF. Full variable domain (outside the CDR3, taken from reference TRBV7-6 and TRBJ2-2): GAGVSQSPRYKVTKRGQDVALRCDPISGHVSLYWYRQALGQGPEFLTYFNYEAQQDKSGLPNDRFSAERPEGSISTLTIQRTEQRDSAMYRCASSRRNPGELFFGEGSRLTVL.

By frequency, this clonotype is medium-sized. The chain is built from TRBV19 and TRBJ2-3. This CDR3 contains 11 residues. Germline V gives CDR1 LNHDA, CDR2 SQIVND (reference sequence). The CDR3 reads CASSTTYTQYF.

The chain employs TRBV12-3 or TRBV12-4 and TRBJ2-7. The CDR3 covers 14 residues. Here the CDR3 reads CASRDGQGSYEQYF.

Frequency places this clonotype as medium-sized (0.01 to 0.1%). V and J are TRBV19 and TRBJ1-2. This CDR3 contains 12 residues. From germline, CDR1 is LNHDA and CDR2 SQIVND (reference sequence). CDR3 sequence reads: CASSKDYGGYTF.

The chain couples TRBV27 to TRBJ1-1. The CDR3 is made up of 19 amino acids. Per germline, CDR1 MNHEY and CDR2 SMNVEV (reference sequence). The CDR3 loop is CASSQRAGSLLPMNTEAFF.

In terms of frequency, this clonotype is medium-sized. The CDR3 loop is CASSPRGVEEKLFF. This chain uses TRBV18 with TRBJ1-4. The CDR3 runs to 14 residues. From germline, CDR1 is KGHSH and CDR2 LQKENI.

V is TRBV20-1 and J is TRBJ2-1; the TRBD1 assignment by TCRdb is unverifiable without DNA. The CDR3 length is 14 residues. Germline V gene data show CDR1 as DFQATT and CDR2 as SNEGSKA (reference sequence). The CDR3 sequence: CSARGQGTYKEQFF.

This clonotype is classed as medium-sized by frequency. The chain couples TRBV12-3 or TRBV12-4 to TRBJ1-2; with no DNA, the TCRdb D assignment of TRBD1 cannot be verified. The CDR3 contains 13 residues. CDR3 amino acids: CASSNQGFSGYTF.

The chain employs TRBV5-1 and TRBJ1-2. From germline, CDR1 is SGHRS and CDR2 YFSETQ. This CDR3 is 12 amino acids long. The CDR3 spells CASSLGQYGYTF. Looking up the rest from reference TRBV5-1 and TRBJ1-2 gives the full variable domain: KAGVTQTPRYLIKTRGQQVTLSCSPISGHRSVSWYQQTPGQGLQFLFEYFSETQRNKGNFPGRFSGRQFSNSRSEMNVSTLELGDSALYLCASSLGQYGYTFGSGTRLTVV.

In terms of frequency, this clonotype is medium-sized. The chain is built from TRBV6-1 and TRBJ1-6. The CDR3 totals 13 residues. Germline V lookup: CDR1 MNHNS, CDR2 SASEGT. This CDR3 is CASTQQTSSPLHF.

In terms of frequency, this clonotype is medium-sized. The V call is TRBV5-6, the J call TRBJ2-5; the D call from TCRdb, TRBD2, cannot be confirmed without DNA. This CDR3 spans 13 amino acids. CDR1 and CDR2 from the germline V gene are SGHDT and YYEEEE. The CDR3 sequence is CASSVREAETQYF.

According to its frequency, this clonotype is medium-sized (0.01 to 0.1%). The genes are TRBV6-2 or TRBV6-3 and TRBJ1-3; TCRdb reports TRBD1, a call that lacks DNA to check it against. Germline V lookup: CDR1 MNHEY, CDR2 SVGEGT. The CDR3 has 15 residues. The CDR3 spells CASTRQGGGGNTIYF.